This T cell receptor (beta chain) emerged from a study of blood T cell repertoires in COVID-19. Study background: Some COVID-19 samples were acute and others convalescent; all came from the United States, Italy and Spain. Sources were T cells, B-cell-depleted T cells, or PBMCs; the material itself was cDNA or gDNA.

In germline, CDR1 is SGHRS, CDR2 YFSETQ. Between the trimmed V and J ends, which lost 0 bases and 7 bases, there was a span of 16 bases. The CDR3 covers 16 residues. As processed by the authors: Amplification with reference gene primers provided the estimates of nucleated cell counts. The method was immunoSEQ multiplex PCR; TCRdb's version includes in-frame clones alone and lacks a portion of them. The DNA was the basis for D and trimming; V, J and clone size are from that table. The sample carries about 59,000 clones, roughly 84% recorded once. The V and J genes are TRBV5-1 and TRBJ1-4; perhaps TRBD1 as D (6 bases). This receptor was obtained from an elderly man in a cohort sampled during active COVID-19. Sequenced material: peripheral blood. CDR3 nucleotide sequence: TGCGCCAGCAGCTTGGATGGGGCGACAGGTGGTGAAAAACTGTTTTTT. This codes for CASSLDGATGGEKLFF.